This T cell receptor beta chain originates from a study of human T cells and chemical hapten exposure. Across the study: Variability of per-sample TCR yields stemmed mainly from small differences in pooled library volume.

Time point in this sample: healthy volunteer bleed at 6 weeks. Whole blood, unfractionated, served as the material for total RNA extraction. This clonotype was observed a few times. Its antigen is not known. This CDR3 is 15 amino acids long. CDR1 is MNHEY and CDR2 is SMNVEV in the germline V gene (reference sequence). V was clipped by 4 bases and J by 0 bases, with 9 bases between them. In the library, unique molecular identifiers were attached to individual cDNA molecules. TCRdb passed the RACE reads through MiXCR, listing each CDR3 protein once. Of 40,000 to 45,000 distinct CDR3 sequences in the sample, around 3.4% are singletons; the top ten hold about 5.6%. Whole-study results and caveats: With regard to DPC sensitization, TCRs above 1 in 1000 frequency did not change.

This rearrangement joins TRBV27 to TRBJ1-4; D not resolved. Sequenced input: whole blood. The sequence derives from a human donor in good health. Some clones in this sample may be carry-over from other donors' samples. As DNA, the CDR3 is TGTGCCAGCAGTTGGACGTTTGCAACTAATGAAAAACTGTTTTTT. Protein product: CASSWTFATNEKLFF.